A selection of T cell receptor beta chains follows, all from one sample in a study of T cell responses to AZD1222 COVID-19 vaccine. Some clones are missing from TCRdb's copy, which holds only in-frame ones; the method was immunoSEQ multiplex PCR. The sample contains about 150,000 clones, 90% to 95% of which appear only once. Material: peripheral blood, obtained on day 0 of AZD1222 vaccination. The source of these receptors is an adult in good health. Each CDR3 is given with its conserved first and last residue. D genes are given only for firm matches. Some rows have no size entry. The others give once, few or many, or a class for an expanded clone.

d_gene | j_gene | abundance | v_gene | CDR3nt | CDR3aa
- | TRBJ1-2 | - | TRBV7-2 | TGTGCCAGCAGCTTCGCCCTCTGGGGGATCTATGGCTACACCTTC | CASSFALWGIYGYTF
- | TRBJ2-2 | - | TRBV6-2/TRBV6-3 | TGTGCCAGCAGTTACTCAAGGCCCGGGGAGCTGTTTTTT | CASSYSRPGELFF
- | TRBJ2-7 | - | TRBV5-6 | TGTGCCAGCAGCATCACAGGTTACGAGCAGTACTTC | CASSITGYEQYF
- | TRBJ1-1 | - | TRBV13 | TGTGCCAGCAGCCTGTTTACAAACACTGAAGCTTTCTTT | CASSLFTNTEAFF
TRBD1 | TRBJ2-7 | - | TRBV29-1 | TGCAGCGTTGGGACAGGGGGCTACGAGCAGTACTTC | CSVGTGGYEQYF
TRBD1 | TRBJ2-6 | - | TRBV7-9 | TGTGCCAGCAGCTTGGGGGACAGGGCTGCCCCTGGGGCCAACGTCCTGACTTTC | CASSLGDRAAPGANVLTF
TRBD2 | TRBJ2-7 | - | TRBV28 | TGTGCCAGCAGTCCTCTCCCGGGACTAGCGTCTTACGAGCAGTACTTC | CASSPLPGLASYEQYF
TRBD2 | TRBJ2-2 | - | TRBV19 | TGTGCCAGTAGTATGCATAGCGGGGATACCGGGGAGCTGTTTTTT | CASSMHSGDTGELFF
- | TRBJ1-2 | - | TRBV3-1/TRBV3-2 | TGTGCCAGCAGCCAAGCCGGGGGGGGGCGCCGATATGGCTACACCTTC | CASSQAGGGRRYGYTF
TRBD2 | TRBJ2-7 | - | TRBV4-3 | TGCGCCAGCAGCCAGGGGGGGACTAGCGGGCTCGAGCAGTACTTC | CASSQGGTSGLEQYF
- | TRBJ1-1 | - | TRBV7-7 | TGTGCCAGCAGCCCGATCCGATCGACGAACACTGAAGCTTTCTTT | CASSPIRSTNTEAFF
TRBD2 | TRBJ2-7 | - | TRBV7-2 | TGTGCCAGCAGCCCATGGTTGCGGGAGGGTTACGAGCAGTACTTC | CASSPWLREGYEQYF
TRBD2 | TRBJ2-5 | once | TRBV7-6 | TGTGCCAGCAGCTTAAACCCTACGAACCAGCGGGGGGGCCGAGGGGAGACCCAGTACTTC | CASSLNPTNQRGGRGETQYF
- | TRBJ2-5 | - | TRBV25-1 | TGTGCCAGCAGTGCTAACCGAGGACTTGGGGGAATAGAGACCCAGTACTTC | CASSANRGLGGIETQYF
- | TRBJ1-5 | - | TRBV2 | TGTGCCAGCAGTGAAGAGGGGGGTAACAATCAGCCCCAGCATTTT | CASSEEGGNNQPQHF
TRBD2 | TRBJ2-7 | - | TRBV4-1 | TGCGCCAGCAGCCAAGGGGGGGGACTAGCGTACGAGCAGTACTTC | CASSQGGGLAYEQYF
- | TRBJ2-1 | - | TRBV6-5 | TGTGCCAGCAGTTACTCGCACTACTCCTACAATGAGCAGTTCTTC | CASSYSHYSYNEQFF
TRBD1 | TRBJ1-5 | - | TRBV2 | TGTGCCAGCAGTGCGGGACAGAGTAGCAATCAGCCCCAGCATTTT | CASSAGQSSNQPQHF
TRBD1 | TRBJ2-3 | - | TRBV18 | TGTGCCAGCTCACCATTTGAGACAGGGTCCGCAGATACGCAGTATTTT | CASSPFETGSADTQYF
TRBD1 | TRBJ2-7 | - | TRBV5-6 | TGTGCCAGCAGCTTGGACAGGGGATACGAGCAGTACTTC | CASSLDRGYEQYF
- | TRBJ2-3 | - | TRBV3-1/TRBV3-2 | TGTGCCAGCAGCCAAGTTCTAGTCCAAGGCACAGATACGCAGTATTTT | CASSQVLVQGTDTQYF
- | TRBJ2-3 | - | TRBV4-1 | TGCGCCAGCAGCCAGGACGGACTTGGCCGCACAGATACGCAGTATTTT | CASSQDGLGRTDTQYF
- | TRBJ2-5 | - | TRBV9 | TGTGCCAGCAGCATCTCGGGACAAACACAAGAGACCCAGTACTTC | CASSISGQTQETQYF
- | TRBJ2-7 | - | TRBV3-1/TRBV3-2 | TGTGCCAGCAGCCGCCAGGCGGATTACTCCTACGAGCAGTACTTC | CASSRQADYSYEQYF
TRBD1 | TRBJ1-5 | - | TRBV28 | TGTGCCAGCACCTTGACAGGGGATGGGGCTCTTCAGCCCCAGCATTTT | CASTLTGDGALQPQHF
TRBD2 | TRBJ2-2 | - | TRBV14 | TGTGCCAGCAGCCCGGGACTAGTACGCGGGGAGCTGTTTTTT | CASSPGLVRGELFF
- | TRBJ2-1 | once | TRBV11-2 | TGTGCCAGCAGCTTAGTTCTGGGGGCCACGAGATACAATGAGCAGTTCTTC | CASSLVLGATRYNEQFF
TRBD2 | TRBJ2-1 | - | TRBV5-4 | TGTGCCACCAGCCCTCCGGGACTAGCGGGTCGAGAGCAGTTCTTC | CATSPPGLAGREQFF
- | TRBJ1-2 | - | TRBV27 | TGTGCCAGCAGTTTGTGGGGGGGCAGCGGCTACACCTTC | CASSLWGGSGYTF
TRBD1 | TRBJ1-5 | - | TRBV9 | TGTGCCAGCAGCGTAGACAATCCGGGACAGCGGACGGCTAACTGCAATCAGCCCCAGCATTTT | CASSVDNPGQRTANCNQPQHF
- | TRBJ1-3 | - | TRBV7-2 | TGTGCCAGCAGCCTACAGGGAAACACCATATATTTT | CASSLQGNTIYF
- | TRBJ2-7 | - | TRBV19 | TGTGCCAGTAGTCCTACATCCTACGAGCAGTACTTC | CASSPTSYEQYF
- | TRBJ1-5 | - | TRBV2 | TGTGCCAGCAGTGTTTCAGGGGAGGGTCAGCCCCAGCATTTT | CASSVSGEGQPQHF
- | TRBJ2-7 | - | TRBV18 | TGTGCCAGCTCACCCGGGAGTCTTGATCGCGAGCAGTACTTC | CASSPGSLDREQYF
- | TRBJ2-6 | - | TRBV7-9 | TGTGCCAGCAGCACCCGCGGACGGTCGACCTCTGGGGCCAACGTCCTGACTTTC | CASSTRGRSTSGANVLTF
- | TRBJ1-2 | once | TRBV6-5 | TGTGCCAGCAGCCCCACGCCCCAACTCCGTGGCTACACCTTC | CASSPTPQLRGYTF
TRBD2 | TRBJ2-7 | - | TRBV7-2 | TGTGCCAGCAGCCCAGCGGGACTAGCGGGCCGACAGCAGTACTTC | CASSPAGLAGRQQYF
- | TRBJ2-3 | - | TRBV7-3 | TGTGCCAGCAGCCCTTTGGGCCAACCGGATACGCAGTATTTT | CASSPLGQPDTQYF
- | TRBJ1-2 | once | TRBV4-1 | TGCGCCAGCAGCCAAGGCGAAGGCCAGGGAGGCTACACCTTC | CASSQGEGQGGYTF
- | TRBJ2-7 | - | TRBV5-6 | TGTGCCAGCAGCCCCATTAGCGGAATATACGAGCAGTACTTC | CASSPISGIYEQYF
- | TRBJ1-1 | - | TRBV5-1 | TGCGCCAGCAGCTTCGGGGTGGGCACTGAAGCTTTCTTT | CASSFGVGTEAFF
- | TRBJ2-3 | - | TRBV5-1 | TGCGCCAGCAGCTTGGTGGGGGGACTCATCACAGATACGCAGTATTTT | CASSLVGGLITDTQYF
- | TRBJ2-7 | - | TRBV15 | TGTGCCACCAGCAGAGTGTACGCTTGGGAGCAGTACTTC | CATSRVYAWEQYF
- | TRBJ2-3 | once | TRBV7-3 | TGTGCCAGCAGCTCGGGTCCTAGCACAGATACGCAGTATTTT | CASSSGPSTDTQYF
- | TRBJ1-3 | - | TRBV2 | TGTGCCAGCAGTCAACCGGGGACCGGAAACACCATATATTTT | CASSQPGTGNTIYF
- | TRBJ1-5 | - | TRBV6-2/TRBV6-3 | TGTGCCAGCAGTTACAGCGGGACTGCTGCCAATCAGCCCCAGCATTTT | CASSYSGTAANQPQHF
- | TRBJ2-3 | - | TRBV9 | TGTGCCAGCAGCGTAGGGGGGTCCCCTAGCACAGATACGCAGTATTTT | CASSVGGSPSTDTQYF
- | TRBJ1-5 | - | TRBV5-8 | TGTGCCAGCAGCTTGTGGAGCAATCAGCCCCAGCATTTT | CASSLWSNQPQHF
- | TRBJ1-1 | - | TRBV11-3 | TGTGCCAGCAGCAAATCAGGGGAGAACACTGAAGCTTTCTTT | CASSKSGENTEAFF
- | TRBJ2-7 | - | TRBV14 | TGTGCCAGCAGCCAAGATGTAGCGTTCGAGCAGTACTTC | CASSQDVAFEQYF
- | TRBJ2-7 | - | TRBV19 | TGTGCCAGCATGGGAGCGTACGAGCAGTACTTC | CASMGAYEQYF
- | TRBJ1-2 | - | TRBV7-2 | TGTGCCAGCAGCTTAGTTTCCGCACTTCCCTATGGCTACACCTTC | CASSLVSALPYGYTF
TRBD2 | TRBJ2-1 | - | TRBV7-8 | TGTGCCAGCAGCTTAGTTGGTACTAGCGGCGCCGGCTATTACAATGAGCAGTTCTTC | CASSLVGTSGAGYYNEQFF
- | TRBJ1-2 | - | TRBV4-3 | TGCGCCAGCAGCCAAGATCCTGGGGATGGGTATGGCTACACCTTC | CASSQDPGDGYGYTF
- | TRBJ1-6 | - | TRBV4-1 | TGCGCCAGCAGCCAAGACTGGGGATACTATAATTCACCCCTCCACTTT | CASSQDWGYYNSPLHF
TRBD1 | TRBJ2-1 | - | TRBV9 | TGTGCCAGCAGCGAGGGACAGAGCTCCTACAATGAGCAGTTCTTC | CASSEGQSSYNEQFF
- | TRBJ1-3 | - | TRBV4-1 | TGCGCCAGCAGCCAAGATTTGGGCCCAAACACCATATATTTT | CASSQDLGPNTIYF
- | TRBJ1-1 | - | TRBV5-1 | TGCGCCAGCAGCCAAAACTTGGCGCTGAACACTGAAGCTTTCTTT | CASSQNLALNTEAFF
TRBD2 | TRBJ2-1 | - | TRBV9 | TGTGCCAGCAGCGCCATTAGCGGGATGGTCGGTGAGCAGTTCTTC | CASSAISGMVGEQFF
- | TRBJ2-7 | - | TRBV29-1 | TGCAGCGTTGGAAGGGGATCGGGCCTGGCCGAGCAGTACTTC | CSVGRGSGLAEQYF